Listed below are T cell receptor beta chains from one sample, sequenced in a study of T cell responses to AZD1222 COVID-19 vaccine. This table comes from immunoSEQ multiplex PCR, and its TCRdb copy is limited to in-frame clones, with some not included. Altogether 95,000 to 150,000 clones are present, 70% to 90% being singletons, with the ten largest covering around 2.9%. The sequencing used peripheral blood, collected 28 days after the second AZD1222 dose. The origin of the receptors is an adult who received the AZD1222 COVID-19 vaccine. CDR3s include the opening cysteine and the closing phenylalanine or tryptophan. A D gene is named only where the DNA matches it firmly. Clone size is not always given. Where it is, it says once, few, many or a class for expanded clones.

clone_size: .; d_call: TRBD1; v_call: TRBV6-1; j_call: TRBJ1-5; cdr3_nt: TGTGCCAGCAGTGAAGTTGGAGGGGGCTCATTCAATCAGCCCCAGCATTTT; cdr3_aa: CASSEVGGGSFNQPQHF
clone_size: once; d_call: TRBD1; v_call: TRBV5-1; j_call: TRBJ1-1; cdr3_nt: TGCGCCAGCAGCTTGGAGGGACAGGGGGCGCGTTTCTTC; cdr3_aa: CASSLEGQGARFF
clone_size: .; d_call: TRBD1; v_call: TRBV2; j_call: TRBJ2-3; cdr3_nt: TGTGCCAGCAGTAGGGACAGGGACGCAGATACGCAGTATTTT; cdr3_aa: CASSRDRDADTQYF
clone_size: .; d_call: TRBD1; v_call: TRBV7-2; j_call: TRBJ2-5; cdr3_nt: TGTGCCAGCAGCCCAGGACAGGGGTTTGAGACCCAGTACTTC; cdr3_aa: CASSPGQGFETQYF
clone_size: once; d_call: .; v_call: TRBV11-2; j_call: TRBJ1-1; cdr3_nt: TGTGCCAGCAGCTTACTGAGGGGACGTACTGAAGCTTTCTTT; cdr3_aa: CASSLLRGRTEAFF
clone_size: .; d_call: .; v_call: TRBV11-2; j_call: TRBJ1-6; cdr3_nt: TGTGCCAGCAGCTTAGATAGCAGAATAATAAGTAATTCACCCCTCCACTTT; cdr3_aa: CASSLDSRIISNSPLHF
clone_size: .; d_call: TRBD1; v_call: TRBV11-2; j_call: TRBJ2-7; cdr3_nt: TGTGCCAGCAGCTTAGTTATTGGACAGGGTATCTTCGAGCAGTACTTC; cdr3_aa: CASSLVIGQGIFEQYF
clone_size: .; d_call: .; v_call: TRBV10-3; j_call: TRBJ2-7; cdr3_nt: TGTGCCATCGGCTCGGGACAAAACTACGAGCAGTACTTC; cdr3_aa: CAIGSGQNYEQYF
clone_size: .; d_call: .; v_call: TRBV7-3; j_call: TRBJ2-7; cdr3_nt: TGTGCCTCGGCGATGGGCGGTGGCCTCGGGGAGCAGTACTTC; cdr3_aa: CASAMGGGLGEQYF
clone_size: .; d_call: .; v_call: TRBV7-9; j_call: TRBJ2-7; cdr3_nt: TGTGCCAGCAGCTTAGGACAGCTCTACGAGCAGTACTTC; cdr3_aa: CASSLGQLYEQYF
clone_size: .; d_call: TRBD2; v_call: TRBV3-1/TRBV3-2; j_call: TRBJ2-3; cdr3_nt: TGTGCCAGCAGCCAAGATATCTCTAGCGGGGGCACAGATACGCAGTATTTT; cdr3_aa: CASSQDISSGGTDTQYF
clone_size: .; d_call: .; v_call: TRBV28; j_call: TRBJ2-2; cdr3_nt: TGTGCCAGCAGTTCCCCAACTAACACCGGGGAGCTGTTTTTT; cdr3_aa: CASSSPTNTGELFF
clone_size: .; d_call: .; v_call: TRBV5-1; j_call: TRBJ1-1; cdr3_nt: TGCGCCAGCAGCTTGACAGATAACACTGAAGCTTTCTTT; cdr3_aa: CASSLTDNTEAFF
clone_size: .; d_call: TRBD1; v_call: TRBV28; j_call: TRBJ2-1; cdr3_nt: TGTGCCAGCAGTCTACACCTAACCGGGACAGCGAGAGGTATTGAGCAGTTCTTC; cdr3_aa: CASSLHLTGTARGIEQFF
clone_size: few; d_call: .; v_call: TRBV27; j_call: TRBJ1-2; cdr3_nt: TGTGCCAGCAGTTTAGTCCCCGGGGGCGATCACTATGGCTACACCTTC; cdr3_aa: CASSLVPGGDHYGYTF
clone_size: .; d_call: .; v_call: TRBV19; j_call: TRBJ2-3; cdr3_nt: TGTGCCAGTAGTGGACGCAGGGAAAGCACAGATACGCAGTATTTT; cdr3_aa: CASSGRRESTDTQYF
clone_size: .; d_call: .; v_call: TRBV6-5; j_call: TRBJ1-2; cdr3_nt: TGTGCCAGCAGCTTGACCGGACTCTATGGCTACACCTTC; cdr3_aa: CASSLTGLYGYTF
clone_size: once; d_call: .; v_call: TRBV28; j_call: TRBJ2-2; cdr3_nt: TGTGCCAGCAGTTTCTCTTTCAGGTCGAACACCGGGGAGCTGTTTTTT; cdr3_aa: CASSFSFRSNTGELFF
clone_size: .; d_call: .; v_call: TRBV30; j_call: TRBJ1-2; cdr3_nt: TGTGCCTGGAGTGACGCCCGGTCTAACTATGGCTACACCTTC; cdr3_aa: CAWSDARSNYGYTF
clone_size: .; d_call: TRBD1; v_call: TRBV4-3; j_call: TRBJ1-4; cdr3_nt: TGCGCCAGCAGCCAAGATCGTAGAGACAGGGGGAATGAAAAACTGTTTTTT; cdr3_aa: CASSQDRRDRGNEKLFF
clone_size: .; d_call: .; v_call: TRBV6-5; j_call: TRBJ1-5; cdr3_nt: TGTGCCAGCATACGGAAAAATGGACAGCCCCAGCATTTT; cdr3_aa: CASIRKNGQPQHF
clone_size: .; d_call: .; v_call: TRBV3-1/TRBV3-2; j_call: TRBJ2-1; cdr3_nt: TGTGCCAGCAGTCCAAGAGGCGGCGTCGGATACAATGAGCAGTTCTTC; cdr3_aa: CASSPRGGVGYNEQFF
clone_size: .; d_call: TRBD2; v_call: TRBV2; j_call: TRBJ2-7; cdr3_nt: TGTGCCAGCTGGGGGGGGAGTTACGAGCAGTACTTC; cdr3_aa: CASWGGSYEQYF
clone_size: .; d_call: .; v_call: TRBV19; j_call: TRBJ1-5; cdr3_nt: TGTGCCAGTAGTGTCTCGGGACTGCGGGCGGATCAGCCCCAGCATTTT; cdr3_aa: CASSVSGLRADQPQHF
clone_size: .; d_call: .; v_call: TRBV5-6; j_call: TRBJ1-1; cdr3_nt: TGTGCCAGCAGCTTACAGGCGAACACTGAAGCTTTCTTT; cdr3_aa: CASSLQANTEAFF
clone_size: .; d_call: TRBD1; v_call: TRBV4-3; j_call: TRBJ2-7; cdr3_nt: TGCGCCAGCAGCCTTAGGACAGGACGCTCCTACGAGCAGTACTTC; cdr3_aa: CASSLRTGRSYEQYF
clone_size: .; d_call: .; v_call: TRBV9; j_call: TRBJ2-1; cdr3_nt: TGTGCCAGCTCTCCAAACCATTACAATGAGCAGTTCTTC; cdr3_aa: CASSPNHYNEQFF
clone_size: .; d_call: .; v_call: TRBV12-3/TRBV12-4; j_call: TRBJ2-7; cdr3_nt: TGTGCCAGCAGTTTTGCCGCCTCCTACGAGCAGTACTTC; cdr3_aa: CASSFAASYEQYF
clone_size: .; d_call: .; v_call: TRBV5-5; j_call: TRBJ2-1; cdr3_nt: TGTGCCAGCGTCCTGGGGCCATACAATGAGCAGTTCTTC; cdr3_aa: CASVLGPYNEQFF
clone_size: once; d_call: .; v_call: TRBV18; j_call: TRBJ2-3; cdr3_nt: TGTGCCAGCTCACCACAGGACGTGAGGACAGATACGCAGTATTTT; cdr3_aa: CASSPQDVRTDTQYF
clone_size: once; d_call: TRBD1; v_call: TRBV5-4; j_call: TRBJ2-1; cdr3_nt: TGTGCCAGCAGCCTACCGGGACAGGGATACAATGAGCAGTTCTTC; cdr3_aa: CASSLPGQGYNEQFF
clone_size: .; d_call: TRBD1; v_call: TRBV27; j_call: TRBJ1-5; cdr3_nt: TGTGCCAGCAGTTCCCGTTCATACCGACAGGGCGGGAATCAGCCCCAGCATTTT; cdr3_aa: CASSSRSYRQGGNQPQHF
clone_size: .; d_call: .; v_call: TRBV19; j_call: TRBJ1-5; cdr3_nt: TGTGCCAGTAGTGAAGGGACGGACCAGACACGGCCCCAGCATTTT; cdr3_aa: CASSEGTDQTRPQHF
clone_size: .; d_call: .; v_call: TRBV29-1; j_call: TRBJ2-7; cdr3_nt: TGCAGCACCGGGTGGGGAGCAGGGGAGCAGTACTTC; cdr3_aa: CSTGWGAGEQYF
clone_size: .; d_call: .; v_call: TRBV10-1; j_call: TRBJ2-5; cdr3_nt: TGCGCCAGCAGCTTGGGGGGACCTCCAGAGACCCAGTACTTC; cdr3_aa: CASSLGGPPETQYF
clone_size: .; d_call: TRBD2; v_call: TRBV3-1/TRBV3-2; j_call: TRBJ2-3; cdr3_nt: TGTGCCAGCAGCCTACCGGGGACTAGCGGGCCCGTTACGCAGTATTTT; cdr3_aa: CASSLPGTSGPVTQYF
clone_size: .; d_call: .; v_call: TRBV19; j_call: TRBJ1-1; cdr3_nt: TGTGCCAGTAGTATAGTAACTGAACGGCTAAACACTGAAGCTTTCTTT; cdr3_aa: CASSIVTERLNTEAFF
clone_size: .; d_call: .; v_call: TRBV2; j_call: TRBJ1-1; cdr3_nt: TGTGCCAGACGACAGGATTTGAACACTGAAGCTTTCTTT; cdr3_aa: CARRQDLNTEAFF
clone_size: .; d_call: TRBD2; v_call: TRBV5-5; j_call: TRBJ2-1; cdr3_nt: TGTGCCAGCAGCTTGGATAGCGGGGGGGCCTATGAGCAGTTCTTC; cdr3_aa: CASSLDSGGAYEQFF
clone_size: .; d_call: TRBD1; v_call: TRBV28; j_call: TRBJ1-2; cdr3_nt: TGTGCCAGCTTCCAACGAACCCCGGGACAGGGGCTTACTAACTATGGCTACACCTTC; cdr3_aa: CASFQRTPGQGLTNYGYTF
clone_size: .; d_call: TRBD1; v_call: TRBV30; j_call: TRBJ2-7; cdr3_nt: TGTGCCTGGGGGACAGGGTATTACGAGCAGTACTTC; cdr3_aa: CAWGTGYYEQYF
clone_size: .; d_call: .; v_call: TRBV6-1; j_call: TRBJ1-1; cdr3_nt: TGTGCCAGCAGTGAAGCGCAGGGCACTGAAGCTTTCTTT; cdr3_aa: CASSEAQGTEAFF
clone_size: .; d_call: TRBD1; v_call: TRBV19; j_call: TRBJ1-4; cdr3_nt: TGTGCCAGTAGTATAGATCCGGGACAGGGGAGTGAAAAACTGTTTTTT; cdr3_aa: CASSIDPGQGSEKLFF
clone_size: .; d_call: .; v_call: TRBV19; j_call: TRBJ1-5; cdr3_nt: TGTGCCAGTAGTATGGCAGGGGTGAGCAATCAGCCCCAGCATTTT; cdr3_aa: CASSMAGVSNQPQHF
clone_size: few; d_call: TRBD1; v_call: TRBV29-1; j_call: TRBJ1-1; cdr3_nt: TGCAGCGTGTTCACAGGGGGGTGGACTGAAGCTTTCTTT; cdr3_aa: CSVFTGGWTEAFF
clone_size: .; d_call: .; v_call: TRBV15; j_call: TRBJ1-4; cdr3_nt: TGTGCCACAAAGGGAAGAGGGCGTGGTGAAAAACTGTTTTTT; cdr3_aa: CATKGRGRGEKLFF
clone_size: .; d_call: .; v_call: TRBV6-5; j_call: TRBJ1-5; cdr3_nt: TGTGCCAGCAGTTACTCCCTCGTTAGCAATCAGCCCCAGCATTTT; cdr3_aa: CASSYSLVSNQPQHF
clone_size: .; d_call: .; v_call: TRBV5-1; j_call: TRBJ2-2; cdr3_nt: TGCGCCAGCAGCTCACAGGGAGGGTCCACCGGGGAGCTGTTTTTT; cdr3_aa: CASSSQGGSTGELFF
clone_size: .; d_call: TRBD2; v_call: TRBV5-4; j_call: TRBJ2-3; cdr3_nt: TGTGCCAGCAGCTTGGGGACTAGGACAGATACGCAGTATTTT; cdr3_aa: CASSLGTRTDTQYF
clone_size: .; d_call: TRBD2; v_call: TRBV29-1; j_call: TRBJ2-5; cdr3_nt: TGCAGCGTTGAAGAGGGGGGGGAGGGAAAGACCCAGTACTTC; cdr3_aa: CSVEEGGEGKTQYF
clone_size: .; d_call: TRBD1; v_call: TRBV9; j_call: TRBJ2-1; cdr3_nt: TGTGCCAGCAGCGTAGAAATAACAGGGGGCTGGGGTGAGCAGTTCTTC; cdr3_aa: CASSVEITGGWGEQFF
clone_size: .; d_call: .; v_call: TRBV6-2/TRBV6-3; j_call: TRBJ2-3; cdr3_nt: TGTGCCAGCAGTAGAGGCGGAGCGTCAGATACGCAGTATTTT; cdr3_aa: CASSRGGASDTQYF
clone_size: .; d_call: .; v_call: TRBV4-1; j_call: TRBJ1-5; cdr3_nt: TGCGCCAGCAGCCAAGGTCTCATGAGCAATCAGCCCCAGCATTTT; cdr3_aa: CASSQGLMSNQPQHF
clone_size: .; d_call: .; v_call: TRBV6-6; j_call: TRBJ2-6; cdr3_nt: TGTGCCAGCAGCTTGAGGCTCTCTGGGGCCAACGTCCTGACTTTC; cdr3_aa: CASSLRLSGANVLTF
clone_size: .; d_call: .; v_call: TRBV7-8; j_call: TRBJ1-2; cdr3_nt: TGTGCCAGCAGCTCGAGGGGAGGGTTGGACTATGGCTACACCTTC; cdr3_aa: CASSSRGGLDYGYTF
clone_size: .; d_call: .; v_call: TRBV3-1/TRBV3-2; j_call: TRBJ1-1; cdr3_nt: TGTGCCAGCACCTTCGGGGGCTTCACTGAAGCTTTCTTT; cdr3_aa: CASTFGGFTEAFF
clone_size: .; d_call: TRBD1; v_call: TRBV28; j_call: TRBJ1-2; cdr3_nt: TGTGCCAGCAGTCCAGGGGGCAATTATGGCTACACCTTC; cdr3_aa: CASSPGGNYGYTF
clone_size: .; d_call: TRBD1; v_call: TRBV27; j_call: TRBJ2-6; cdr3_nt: TGTGCCAGCAGCAGGACAGGCGGCTCTGGGGCCAACGTCCTGACTTTC; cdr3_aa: CASSRTGGSGANVLTF
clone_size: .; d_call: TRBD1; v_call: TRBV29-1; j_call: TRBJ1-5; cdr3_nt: TGCAGTGTGGGGGGACAGTCATTAGCAGCCCAGCATTTT; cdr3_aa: CSVGGQSLAAQHF